This is a list of T cell receptor beta chains from one sample in a study of CD8+ T cells in alopecia areata. Clones were sequenced by immunoSEQ multiplex PCR, and TCRdb holds only the in-frame ones, with some missing. Among about 220,000 clones listed, about 57% were seen once. The sample here was CD4+ T cells sorted from blood, taken at week 4, from a patient treated with tofacitinib. These receptors originate from a human donor with alopecia areata. Each CDR3 is given with its conserved first and last residue. A D gene is named only where the DNA matches it firmly. A clone size is listed for some rows: how often the clone was seen (once, few, many), or a class if it is expanded.

size	D	J	V	DNA	CDR3
-	-	TRBJ2-1	TRBV7-2	TGTGCCAGCAGCTTAAAACCCTACAATGAGCAGTTCTTC	CASSLKPYNEQFF
-	-	TRBJ1-2	TRBV11-2	TGTGCCAGCAGCTCAGAAAACTATGGCTACACCTTC	CASSSENYGYTF
few	TRBD2	TRBJ2-3	TRBV11-3	TGTGCCAGCAGCCGGGGGGCTAGCGGGGTAACAGATACGCAGTATTTT	CASSRGASGVTDTQYF
-	TRBD1	TRBJ2-5	TRBV19	TGTGCCAGCCAGGACAGGGGGCGAGAGACCCAGTACTTC	CASQDRGRETQYF
-	TRBD1	TRBJ2-7	TRBV18	TGTGCCAGCTCAACGACTCGACAGGGGAAAGGGTACGAGCAGTACTTC	CASSTTRQGKGYEQYF
-	-	TRBJ2-5	TRBV15	TGTGCCACCAGCAGAGATGGGAGCCGGGAGACCCAGTACTTC	CATSRDGSRETQYF
few	TRBD1	TRBJ1-1	TRBV11-2	TGTGCCAGCACATCGATACAGGGGGCAAGCACTGAAGCTTTCTTT	CASTSIQGASTEAFF
-	-	TRBJ2-7	TRBV10-3	TGTGCCATCAGTGCCGGACTAGGGGGGCCGAAGGCCTACGAGCAGTACTTC	CAISAGLGGPKAYEQYF
-	-	TRBJ2-1	TRBV27	TGTGCCAGCAGTGAACACAATGAGCAGTTCTTC	CASSEHNEQFF
-	-	TRBJ2-2	TRBV7-2	TGTGCCAGCAGCTTAGCAGGCGGAATCGGCACCGGGGAGCTGTTTTTT	CASSLAGGIGTGELFF